Below, 31 T cell receptor beta chains from the same sample are listed, as sequenced in a study of T cells in Graves' hyperthyroidism and ophthalmopathy. TCR beta CDR3 regions were amplified from RNA. The TCR CDR3 was amplified in a first-round RT-PCR using the HTBI primer set. In TCRdb, the multiplex PCR reads were re-called with MiXCR into one record per CDR3 protein. Of around 690,000 distinct CDR3 sequences in the sample, about 18% were seen once. Source material: blood. These receptors were obtained from a man aged 50 to 59 with Graves' hyperthyroidism.

This clonotype was detected ten times or more. This chain uses TRBV28 with TRBJ2-5; 7 bases agree with TRBD2. After removal of 6 bases from V and 5 bases from J, the junction contained 9 bases not matched to a gene. The germline gives CDR1 MDHEN, CDR2 SYDVKM. This CDR3 spans 14 amino acids. The chain's CDR3 is CASSLGGRGETQYF. The CDR3 DNA follows: TGTGCCAGCAGCTTAGGCGGGAGAGGCGAGACCCAGTACTTC.

The chain links TRBV13 to TRBJ2-3; TRBD2 matches at 13 bases. The ends lost 4 bases at V and 0 bases at J; junction bases unmatched: 7. The CDR3 is 18 amino acids. CDR1 and CDR2 (germline): PRHDT, FYEKMQ (reference sequence). This CDR3 reads CASSSELAGGPSTDTQYF. CDR3 bases: TGTGCCAGCAGCTCCGAACTAGCGGGAGGGCCAAGCACAGATACGCAGTATTTT.

This clonotype was picked up many times. The chain uses TRBV30 and TRBJ1-1, with a weak D call TRBD1 (5 bases). With 4 bases removed from V and 5 bases from J, the gap between germline ends came to 14 bases. Looked up from germline, CDR1 is GTSNPN and CDR2 is SVGIG (reference sequence). The CDR3 is made up of 13 amino acids. The CDR3 reads CAWTRERLTEAFF. The CDR3 DNA reads TGTGCCTGGACCAGGGAGAGGTTGACTGAAGCTTTCTTT. The entire variable domain, with the rest obtained from reference TRBV30 and TRBJ1-1, is as follows: SQTIHQWPATLVQPVGSPLSLECTVEGTSNPNLYWYRQAAGRGLQLLFYSVGIGQISSEVPQNLSASRPQDRQFILSSKKLLLSDSGFYLCAWTRERLTEAFFGQGTRLTVV.

In this sample, this clonotype turned up many times. The chain combines TRBV9 with TRBJ1-6; 8 nucleotides align to TRBD1. The CDR3 is made up of 17 amino acids. V dropped 3 bases and J dropped 5; count of bases not matched to a gene: 10. Germline V gives CDR1 SGDLS, CDR2 YYNGEE. The CDR3 here is CASSASSGQGNNSPLHF. CDR3 bases: TGTGCCAGCAGCGCTTCCTCCGGACAGGGAAATAATTCACCCCTCCACTTT.

This chain uses TRBV6-1 with TRBJ2-6; TRBD2 matches 10 bases. The V and J ends lost 5 bases and 0 bases, in that order; junction bases with no gene match: 7. The CDR3 consists of 18 residues. Germline CDR1 and CDR2: MNHNS and SASEGT. The CDR3 loop is CASSSLAGGFSGANVLTF. CDR3 coding DNA: TGTGCCAGCAGTTCTTTAGCGGGAGGTTTCTCTGGGGCCAACGTCCTGACTTTC.

A few counts support this clonotype. The rearrangement links TRBV24-1 to TRBJ2-2; 8 nucleotides line up with TRBD1. J was trimmed by 5 bases and V by 4 bases; bases with no gene match: 8. CDR1 is KGHDR, CDR2 SFDVKD, per germline. The CDR3 sequence is 16 residues long. The CDR3 sequence: CATSDVDRGRTGELFF. The CDR3 DNA reads TGTGCCACCAGTGACGTTGACAGGGGTAGGACCGGGGAGCTGTTTTTT.

This clonotype occurred a few times. The CDR3 region is CASSIKGGSEYEQYF. The CDR3 coding sequence is TGTGCCAGTAGTATAAAAGGCGGGAGTGAGTACGAGCAGTACTTC. The chain uses TRBV19 and TRBJ2-7; 7 bases are a match to TRBD2. The V gene's germline CDR1 is LNHDA and CDR2 SQIVND (reference sequence). J lost 4 bases, V lost 2 bases, and 8 bases had no gene match. The CDR3 spans 15 residues.

This clonotype has only a few counts. Mismatch with germline at one junction end may stem from a read error. This chain uses TRBV27 with TRBJ1-1; unclear D gene. This CDR3 comprises 13 residues. The germline V gene has CDR1 MNHEY and CDR2 SMNVEV (reference sequence). CDR3 sequence reads: CATSGDLNTGAFF. The CDR3, as DNA: TGTGCCACCTCAGGAGATTTGAACACTGGAGCTTTCTTT.

This clonotype was observed many times. The chain employs TRBV27 and TRBJ2-7, with D possibly being TRBD1 (6 bases). Germline-derived CDR1 and CDR2 are MNHEY and SMNVEV (reference sequence). V was shortened by 5 bases and J by 4 bases, with 12 bases between the two germline ends. The CDR3 extends over 13 amino acids. The CDR3 here is CASSRYREYEQYF. CDR3 in DNA: TGTGCCAGCAGTAGATACAGGGAATACGAGCAGTACTTC.

Concerning this clonotype itself: A read error may explain this, as a much larger clone is one base away. This chain's CDR3 is CASSKEEGQYNEQFF. In nucleotides, the CDR3 is TGTGCCAGCAGTAAAGAGGAGGGACAATACAATGAGCAGTTCTTC. The chain employs TRBV25-1 and TRBJ2-1; D possibly matches TRBD1 or TRBD2 (6 bases each). CDR1 and CDR2 from the germline V gene are MGHDK and SYGVNS. The ends were cut back, 5 bases at V and 4 bases at J, with 15 bases in the middle. This CDR3 has 15 residues.

This clonotype was recorded many times. The J gene is TRBJ1-1, the V gene TRBV24-1, with D possibly TRBD1 on 5 matching bases. V lost 9 bases to trimming and J lost 2 bases, with 15 bases between them. The V gene's germline CDR1 is KGHDR and CDR2 SFDVKD. The CDR3 contains 14 residues. The CDR3 loop is CATQGPQRNTEAFF. CDR3 coding DNA: TGTGCCACCCAGGGCCCACAACGAAACACTGAAGCTTTCTTT.

This clonotype was recorded many times. The V gene is TRBV7-2, the J gene TRBJ2-3, with no clear D. Per the germline V gene, CDR1 is SGHTA and CDR2 is FQGNSA. V lost 3 bases to trimming and J lost 0 bases, with 10 bases between them. CDR3 length: 15 residues. CDR3 in DNA: TGTGCCAGCAGCTTCTTGGCAGAAAGCACAGATACGCAGTATTTT. As protein: CASSFLAESTDTQYF.

This clonotype was seen at least ten times. The chain uses TRBV12-3 or TRBV12-4 and TRBJ2-1, with D hard to call. V dropped 5 bases and J dropped 6 bases, with 17 bases sitting between them. The CDR3 covers 15 residues. This CDR3 is CASSLDQVAGNEQFF. The CDR3 DNA follows: TGTGCCAGCAGTCTGGACCAGGTAGCCGGCAATGAGCAGTTCTTC.

V is TRBV6-5 and J is TRBJ1-5; 10 bases align to TRBD1. The V gene's germline CDR1 is MNHEY and CDR2 SVGAGI. This CDR3 has 16 amino acids. J lost 5 bases, V lost 2 bases, and 6 bases had no gene match. The CDR3 bases are TGTGCCAGCAGTTACATACCGGGACAGGGGTATCAGCCCCAGCATTTT. Its protein is CASSYIPGQGYQPQHF.

This clonotype was counted ten times or more. CDR3 nucleotides: TGTGCCAGCAGTGACCGGACAGGGTTATGGAATGAGCAGTTCTTC. It encodes CASSDRTGLWNEQFF. The J gene is TRBJ2-1, the V gene TRBV2; TRBD1 matches 8 bases. Germline lookup yields CDR1 SNHLY and CDR2 FYNNEI. The CDR3 consists of 15 residues. V dropped 3 bases and J dropped 7; count of bases not matched to a gene: 8.

This clonotype was recorded a few times. The chain has TRBV5-1 and TRBJ1-6; 8 bases match TRBD1. Germline V gene lookup returns CDR1 SGHRS and CDR2 YFSETQ. V lost 4 bases and J lost 10; bases outside the gene matches: 13. The CDR3 has 16 residues. The CDR3 coding sequence is TGCGCCAGCAGCCTATTGGACAGGGCCCTTCGCTCACCCCTCCACTTT. Translating it yields CASSLLDRALRSPLHF. Variable domain in full (rest from reference TRBV5-1 and TRBJ1-6): KAGVTQTPRYLIKTRGQQVTLSCSPISGHRSVSWYQQTPGQGLQFLFEYFSETQRNKGNFPGRFSGRQFSNSRSEMNVSTLELGDSALYLCASSLLDRALRSPLHFGNGTRLTVT.

This clonotype was seen repeatedly, ten times or more. The chain joins TRBV30 to TRBJ1-4, with D maybe TRBD1 (5 bases). CDR1 GTSNPN and CDR2 SVGIG come from the germline V gene (reference sequence). The V and J ends lost 3 bases and 7 bases respectively, with 12 bases between them. This CDR3 has 13 residues. The CDR3 bases are TGTGCCTGGAGCGGCAGGGAAGGTGAAAAACTGTTTTTT. It yields the protein CAWSGREGEKLFF.

This clonotype occurred many times. The CDR3 DNA follows: TGTGCCAGCAGTTTTTCGGGACTAGCGGGAGGGAGCTCCTACAATGAGCAGTTCTTC. Its protein is CASSFSGLAGGSSYNEQFF. V gene TRBV28 combines with J gene TRBJ2-1, with 16 bases matching TRBD2. Germline loops: CDR1 MDHEN, CDR2 SYDVKM. The CDR3 covers 19 residues. V was pared by 3 bases and J by 0 bases, with 5 bases of the junction left unmatched. The full variable domain, with the rest looked up from reference TRBV28 and TRBJ2-1, is DVKVTQSSRYLVKRTGEKVFLECVQDMDHENMFWYRQDPGLGLRLIYFSYDVKMKEKGDIPEGYSVSREKKERFSLILESASTNQTSMYLCASSFSGLAGGSSYNEQFFGPGTRLTVL.

The J gene is TRBJ2-3, the V gene TRBV6-2 or TRBV6-3; 7 bases match TRBD2. Trimming at V came to 2 bases and at J to 3 bases, leaving 2 bases not matched to a gene. CDR3 length equals 14 residues. Germline V CDR1 and CDR2: MNHEY, SVGEGT. The CDR3 bases are TGTGCCAGCAGTTACGGGGACTATACAGATACGCAGTATTTT. It translates to CASSYGDYTDTQYF.

This clonotype was seen repeatedly, ten times or more. The CDR3 nucleotides read TGTGCCAGCGAAAAGGAGGGGGGTCAGCCCCAGCATTTT. As protein: CASEKEGGQPQHF. The chain links TRBV2 to TRBJ1-5; D is possibly TRBD1 (6 bases). Trimming pared 8 bases from V and 6 bases from J, leaving 14 bases between. This CDR3 is 13 amino acids long. Looked up from germline, CDR1 is SNHLY and CDR2 is FYNNEI.

This clonotype was detected ten times or more. This chain uses TRBV5-1 with TRBJ2-5; D is possibly TRBD2 (5 bases). V lost 3 bases and J 3 bases, leaving 9 bases between the germline ends. Germline V gives CDR1 SGHRS, CDR2 YFSETQ. This CDR3 contains 13 residues. CDR3 residues: CASSSGREETQYF. Here the CDR3 DNA reads TGCGCCAGCAGCTCGGGAAGGGAAGAGACCCAGTACTTC.

This clonotype was counted at least ten times. The chain couples TRBV27 to TRBJ2-1, with TRBD2 matching 16 bases. CDR1 is MNHEY, CDR2 SMNVEV, per germline (reference sequence). The CDR3 length is 16 residues. V dropped 4 bases and J dropped 5; count of bases not matched to a gene: 2. DNA of the CDR3: TGTGCCAGCAGTTGGGGACTAGCGGGAGGGCACAATGAGCAGTTCTTC. It translates to CASSWGLAGGHNEQFF.

The V gene is TRBV4-1, the J gene TRBJ2-7, with D tentatively TRBD1 or TRBD2 (5 bases each). Germline CDR1 reads MGHRA; CDR2 reads YSYEKL. Trimming removed 1 base at V and 0 bases at J, with 16 bases between. This CDR3 has 17 amino acids. In DNA form, the CDR3 reads TGCGCCAGCAGCCAAGTTTGGGACCTTCGATCCTCCTACGAGCAGTACTTC. It codes for CASSQVWDLRSSYEQYF.

This clonotype was seen ten or more times. The CDR3 coding sequence is TGTGCCAGCAGTGTTGAACAGGGCCTTTATCAGCCCCAGCATTTT. Protein sequence: CASSVEQGLYQPQHF. J is TRBJ1-5 and V is TRBV2; D perhaps matches TRBD1 (6 bases). This CDR3 has 15 amino acids. V lost 4 bases and J lost 5, with 15 bases in between. The germline CDR1 and CDR2 sequences are SNHLY and FYNNEI.

This clonotype came up many times. This chain connects TRBV9 to TRBJ2-2, with TRBD1 as a possible D gene (5 bases). The germline V gene encodes CDR1 SGDLS and CDR2 YYNGEE. Between the trimmed V and J ends, which lost 3 bases and 4 bases, there was a span of 7 bases. CDR3 length equals 13 residues. This chain's CDR3 is CASSATVTGELFF. The CDR3 DNA is TGTGCCAGCAGCGCGACAGTCACCGGGGAGCTGTTTTTT.

This clonotype was seen many times. The rearrangement links TRBV28 to TRBJ2-7, with a weak D call TRBD2 (6 bases). CDR1 is MDHEN, CDR2 SYDVKM, per germline. The CDR3 extends over 15 amino acids. With 5 bases removed from V and 4 bases from J, the gap between germline ends came to 18 bases. The CDR3 region has the DNA TGTGCCAGCAGTACCTCCGGCCCCAGCGGGTACGAGCAGTACTTC. This codes for CASSTSGPSGYEQYF.

This clonotype appeared many times. V is TRBV11-1 and J is TRBJ2-5; 8 nucleotides agree with TRBD2. The CDR3 has 15 residues. From germline, CDR1 is SGHAT and CDR2 FQDESV (reference sequence). Trimming removed 5 bases from V and 6 bases from J; junction bases left unmatched: 11. The CDR3 loop is CASSPGRSGRKTQYF. The CDR3 DNA reads TGTGCCAGCAGCCCAGGGCGCAGCGGGAGAAAGACCCAGTACTTC.

This clonotype was seen just once. The chain is built from TRBV3-1 and TRBJ2-4, with a tentative D call TRBD1 (6 bases). CDR3 size: 14 residues. Germline CDR1 is LGHDT and CDR2 is YNNKEL (reference sequence). Trimming stripped 3 bases from V and 7 bases from J, with 13 bases between. The CDR3 loop is CASSQTGLLNIQYF. The CDR3 DNA reads as TGTGCCAGCAGCCAGACAGGCCTCTTGAACATTCAGTACTTC.

This clonotype was seen many times. The chain carries TRBV5-1 and TRBJ2-6, with a weak D call TRBD2 (5 bases). Trimming left V 4 bases short and J 0 bases short, with 11 bases between. Germline V gene data show CDR1 as SGHRS and CDR2 as YFSETQ. This CDR3 is 16 amino acids long. CDR3 residues: CASSVTGSSGANVLTF. CDR3 nucleotides: TGCGCCAGCAGCGTCACGGGGAGCTCTGGGGCCAACGTCCTGACTTTC.

This chain uses TRBV9 with TRBJ2-1, with 9 positions matching TRBD2. V shed 0 bases and J 4 bases; nucleotides not matched to a gene: 5. The CDR3 length is 16 residues. CDR1 is SGDLS, CDR2 YYNGEE, per germline. The CDR3 DNA reads TGTGCCAGCAGCGTAGGGTTTAGCGGGGGATACAATGAGCAGTTCTTC. Amino acid sequence: CASSVGFSGGYNEQFF.

This sequence joins TRBV20-1 and TRBJ1-5; D gene ambiguous. Germline V gene sequence: CDR1 DFQATT, CDR2 SNEGSKA (reference sequence). This CDR3 comprises 13 residues. Trimming shortened V by 0 bases and J by 4 bases, and 7 bases separated the two germline ends. The DNA for the CDR3 is TGCAGTGCTAGAGATCACAGTAATCAGCCCCAGCATTTT. Amino acid sequence: CSARDHSNQPQHF.